A single sample is the source of the 2 T cell receptor beta chains below, sequenced in a study of T cell responses to AZD1222 COVID-19 vaccine. TCRdb's copy holds only in-frame clones and misses some; the assay was immunoSEQ multiplex PCR. Found here are about 150,000 clones, 75% to 95% of them singletons; the top ten hold 3% to 3.5%. Specimen: peripheral blood, collected 28 days after the second AZD1222 dose. These receptor sequences come from an adult who received the AZD1222 COVID-19 vaccine.

The rearrangement links TRBV3-1 (or the pseudogene TRBV3-2) to TRBJ2-1; D possibly corresponds to TRBD1 (6 bases). The CDR3 sequence is 16 residues long. Per the germline V gene, CDR1 is LGHDT and CDR2 is YNNKEL (reference sequence). With 7 bases removed from V and 0 bases from J, the gap between germline ends came to 16 bases. CDR3 sequence: CASTQGQSRSYNEQFF. As DNA, the CDR3 is TGTGCCAGCACCCAGGGGCAATCCCGCTCCTACAATGAGCAGTTCTTC.

The sample holds a few counts of this clone. The chain couples TRBV7-9 to TRBJ2-7; D is perhaps TRBD2 (7 bases). Germline loops: CDR1 SEHNR, CDR2 FQNEAQ (reference sequence). Trimming took 4 bases from V and 3 from J, leaving 19 bases between them. The CDR3 totals 16 residues. The CDR3 bases are TGTGCCAGCAGCTCCTCAGGGGAGGGCTTTATCTACGAGCAGTACTTC. Encoded protein: CASSSSGEGFIYEQYF. Supplemented by reference TRBV7-9 and TRBJ2-7, the full variable domain reads DTGVSQNPRHKITKRGQNVTFRCDPISEHNRLYWYRQTLGQGPEFLTYFQNEAQLEKSRLLSDRFSAERPKGSFSTLEIQRTEQGDSAMYLCASSSSGEGFIYEQYFGPGTRLTVT.